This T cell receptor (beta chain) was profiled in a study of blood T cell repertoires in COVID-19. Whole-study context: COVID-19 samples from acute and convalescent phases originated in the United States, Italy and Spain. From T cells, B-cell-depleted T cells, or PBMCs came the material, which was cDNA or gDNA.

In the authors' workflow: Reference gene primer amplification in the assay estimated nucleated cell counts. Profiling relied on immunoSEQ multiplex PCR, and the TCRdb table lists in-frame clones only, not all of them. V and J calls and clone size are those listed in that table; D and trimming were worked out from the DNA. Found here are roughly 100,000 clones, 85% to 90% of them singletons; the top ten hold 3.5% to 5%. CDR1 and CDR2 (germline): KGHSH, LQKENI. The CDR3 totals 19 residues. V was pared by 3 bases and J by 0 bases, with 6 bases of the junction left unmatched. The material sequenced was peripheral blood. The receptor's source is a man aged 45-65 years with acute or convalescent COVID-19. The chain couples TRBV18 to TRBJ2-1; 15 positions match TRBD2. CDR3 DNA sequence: TGTGCCAGCTCACCCAGGACTAGCGGGGGGGGTAGCTCCTACAATGAGCAGTTCTTC. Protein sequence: CASSPRTSGGGSSYNEQFF.